This is a list of T cell receptor beta chains from one sample in a study of cytomegalovirus exposure and HLA in healthy donors. Using immunoSEQ multiplex PCR, the repertoire was profiled, and TCRdb retains in-frame clones only, with some absent. This sample has 150,000 to 170,000 clones, with 86% found just once. Specimen: PBMCs. These receptors all stem from a human donor in good health. Both conserved end residues are part of each CDR3. The D gene is left open where the match is weak. Only some rows state a clone size, as once, few, many or a class for expanded clones.

abundance | j_gene | v_gene | d_gene | CDR3nt | CDR3aa
- | TRBJ2-1 | TRBV7-9 | TRBD2 | TGTGCCAGCAGCATAGGACTAGCGGGAGCGCCGCAGTTCTTC | CASSIGLAGAPQFF
- | TRBJ2-5 | TRBV9 | - | TGTGCCAGCAGCGGCCAAGCGAATCTACGGGGAGAGACCCAGTACTTC | CASSGQANLRGETQYF
- | TRBJ1-2 | TRBV27 | - | TGTGCCAGCACTTTTACCCCCAACAGGGTTGGCTATGGCTACACCTTC | CASTFTPNRVGYGYTF
- | TRBJ2-7 | TRBV28 | - | TGTGCCAGCAGTTTAAGGGGGAACGACTACGAGCAGTACTTC | CASSLRGNDYEQYF
- | TRBJ2-3 | TRBV5-1 | - | TGCGCCAGCAGCTTTTCGACAAGCACAGATACGCAGTATTTT | CASSFSTSTDTQYF
once | TRBJ2-1 | TRBV5-1 | TRBD2 | TGCGCCAGCAGCCCGGGACTAGCGGGAGAAGAGTTCTTC | CASSPGLAGEEFF
- | TRBJ2-1 | TRBV6-5 | - | TGTGCCAGCAGTTATAAGGCGGGGACCTACAATGAGCAGTTCTTC | CASSYKAGTYNEQFF
- | TRBJ2-3 | TRBV15 | - | TGTGCCACCAGCAGCTATAAACAGGTGCACACAGATACGCAGTATTTT | CATSSYKQVHTDTQYF
- | TRBJ2-1 | TRBV30 | - | TGTGCCTGGGCAGAAGTCCCCGCCTACAATGAGCAGTTCTTC | CAWAEVPAYNEQFF
many | TRBJ1-5 | TRBV7-8 | - | TGTGCCAGCAGCCTATATCAGGGTCCCTCGGAGCCCCAGCATTTT | CASSLYQGPSEPQHF
- | TRBJ2-7 | TRBV6-1 | - | TGTGCCAGCAGTGTTGGGGGCACGGAATACGAGCAGTACTTC | CASSVGGTEYEQYF
- | TRBJ2-4 | TRBV18 | TRBD1 | TGTGCCAGCTCACCACCGGGACAGCTAGCCAAAAACATTCAGTACTTC | CASSPPGQLAKNIQYF
- | TRBJ2-1 | TRBV4-1 | - | TGCGCCAGCAGCCAGGTCATGAGTGAGCAGTTCTTC | CASSQVMSEQFF
- | TRBJ2-5 | TRBV7-9 | TRBD2 | TGTGCCAGCAGCCCCGGGGGGGCCGGGGAGACCCAGTACTTC | CASSPGGAGETQYF
- | TRBJ1-1 | TRBV5-1 | TRBD1 | TGCGCCAGCAGCCTCGGCGACAGGGATACCACTGAAGCTTTCTTT | CASSLGDRDTTEAFF
- | TRBJ1-5 | TRBV4-3 | TRBD1 | TGCGCCAGCAGCCAGAGGACAGGGGCTCAGCCCCAGCATTTT | CASSQRTGAQPQHF
- | TRBJ1-4 | TRBV29-1 | - | TGCAGCGTCAGCGGGGGCCCAGCAACTAATGAAAAACTGTTTTTT | CSVSGGPATNEKLFF
- | TRBJ2-7 | TRBV5-8 | TRBD2 | TGTGCCAGCAGCTCGGGGGTGGCGGGAGCCGGATCCTACGAGCAGTACTTC | CASSSGVAGAGSYEQYF
- | TRBJ2-4 | TRBV7-8 | - | TGTGCCAGCAGCTTTGAGGGGGGGTCCAAAAACATTCAGTACTTC | CASSFEGGSKNIQYF
many | TRBJ1-4 | TRBV10-3 | TRBD1 | TGTGCCACCGGACAGGGGGCAACTAATGAAAAACTGTTTTTT | CATGQGATNEKLFF
- | TRBJ1-1 | TRBV29-1 | - | TGCAGCGTTGCAGTACCCACTGAAGCTTTCTTT | CSVAVPTEAFF
- | TRBJ1-1 | TRBV29-1 | - | TGCAGCTCGACTGGCGGGGTGGGCACTGAAGCTTTCTTT | CSSTGGVGTEAFF
- | TRBJ2-7 | TRBV29-1 | - | TGCAGCGTTGAAGGCGGTCCTTACGAGCAGTACTTC | CSVEGGPYEQYF
- | TRBJ2-7 | TRBV6-1 | TRBD2 | TGTGCCAGCAGGCGGGAGGAGCAGTACTTC | CASRREEQYF
- | TRBJ2-6 | TRBV5-1 | - | TGCGCCAGCAGCCACCACTCGGTTGGGGCCAGCTCTGGGGCCAACGTCCTGACTTTC | CASSHHSVGASSGANVLTF
- | TRBJ1-2 | TRBV5-4 | - | TGTGCCAGCAGCTTGAGTCGCAGGGGTAATGGCTACACCTTC | CASSLSRRGNGYTF
- | TRBJ2-1 | TRBV7-2 | - | TGTGCCAGCAGCCAAGACGGGAACTCCTACAATGAGCAGTTCTTC | CASSQDGNSYNEQFF
- | TRBJ1-1 | TRBV5-1 | TRBD1 | TGCGCCAGCAGCTTAAGGCCGACAGGGGGTCTCACTGAAGCTTTCTTT | CASSLRPTGGLTEAFF
- | TRBJ2-6 | TRBV5-6 | - | TGTGCCAGCAGCTTGGGGGTGGGGGCCCGGGTGGGTGGGGCCAACGTCCTGACTTTC | CASSLGVGARVGGANVLTF
few | TRBJ1-5 | TRBV7-2 | - | TGTGCCAGCAGCTTACAGGGAAGCAATCAGCCCCAGCATTTT | CASSLQGSNQPQHF
- | TRBJ1-1 | TRBV27 | TRBD1 | TGTGCCAGCAGGGAACAGGGGGCAAGCGACACTGAAGCTTTCTTT | CASREQGASDTEAFF
- | TRBJ1-5 | TRBV27 | TRBD1 | TGTGCCAGCAGTACAGGGGCGGGCAATCAGCCCCAGCATTTT | CASSTGAGNQPQHF
once | TRBJ1-4 | TRBV6-5 | - | TGTGCCAGCAGGCGAAGCGGACAGAAAAATGAAAAACTGTTTTTT | CASRRSGQKNEKLFF
once | TRBJ1-2 | TRBV6-1 | TRBD1 | TGTGCCAGCAGGGGGGGACAGGACCACTATGGCTACACCTTC | CASRGGQDHYGYTF
- | TRBJ2-7 | TRBV7-6 | - | TGTGCCAGCAGCAACACGGGGAGCGAGCAGTACTTC | CASSNTGSEQYF
- | TRBJ2-1 | TRBV5-1 | - | TGCGCCAGCACTGGGAGCGGGTCTTACAATGAGCAGTTCTTC | CASTGSGSYNEQFF
- | TRBJ1-5 | TRBV5-8 | - | TGTGCCAGCAGCTGGGGTACGGGGAGCAATCAGCCCCAGCATTTT | CASSWGTGSNQPQHF
- | TRBJ2-3 | TRBV5-1 | - | TGCGCCAGCAGCGTAGCATGGGGCGACACAGATACGCAGTATTTT | CASSVAWGDTDTQYF
few | TRBJ2-3 | TRBV5-1 | TRBD2 | TGCGCCAGCAGCCCAGAAGGGACTAGCGGGGGGGTGACAGATACGCAGTATTTT | CASSPEGTSGGVTDTQYF
many | TRBJ2-7 | TRBV5-1 | - | TGCGCCAGCAGCCCCGGGACACTTACCTACGAGCAGTACTTC | CASSPGTLTYEQYF
- | TRBJ2-2 | TRBV6-6 | TRBD2 | TGTGCCAGCAGACTAACTAGCGGGGGAGTGAAGCTGTTTTTT | CASRLTSGGVKLFF
- | TRBJ2-7 | TRBV6-5 | TRBD2 | TGTGCCAGCAGCCGGGGACTAGCGGGGAACTACGAGCAGTACTTC | CASSRGLAGNYEQYF
- | TRBJ2-7 | TRBV10-3 | - | TGTGCCATCAGCCGACAAGGGACTGGCGAGCAGTACTTC | CAISRQGTGEQYF
many | TRBJ2-7 | TRBV11-2 | TRBD1 | TGTGCCAGCAGGTCCCTCAGGACAGGGGTTTACGAGCAGTACTTC | CASRSLRTGVYEQYF
- | TRBJ1-2 | TRBV2 | - | TGTGCCAGCACTGGACAGACAAACTATGGCTACACCTTC | CASTGQTNYGYTF
- | TRBJ2-3 | TRBV6-1 | - | TGTGCCAGCACTACCCAGGTAACAGATACGCAGTATTTT | CASTTQVTDTQYF
few | TRBJ2-7 | TRBV4-3 | TRBD1 | TGCGCCAGCAGCCTCGACAGGGGTTACGAGCAGTACTTC | CASSLDRGYEQYF
once | TRBJ2-7 | TRBV5-5 | - | TGTGCCAGCAGTCCGCAGGGATTCTCCTACGAGCAGTACTTC | CASSPQGFSYEQYF
few | TRBJ2-3 | TRBV6-4 | TRBD2 | TGTGCCAGCAGTGACCAAGCGGGGGGTTCCACAGATACGCAGTATTTT | CASSDQAGGSTDTQYF
- | TRBJ2-1 | TRBV4-2 | TRBD2 | TGTGCCAGCAGCCAAGTCTCGGGACTAGCGGGAGTGGATGAGCAGTTCTTC | CASSQVSGLAGVDEQFF